The 2 T cell receptor beta chains reported below all come from one sample, sequenced in a study of blood T cell repertoires in COVID-19. Assay: immunoSEQ multiplex PCR; the TCRdb copy retains only in-frame clones and omits some. The table shows about 260,000 clones, with about nine tenths occurring only once. Sequencing input: peripheral blood. Source of these receptors: a woman in her thirties or forties with acute or convalescent COVID-19.

The genes are TRBV4-2 and TRBJ1-2; a weak D match, TRBD1 (5 bases). The CDR3 loop spans 15 amino acids. Per germline, CDR1 LGHNA and CDR2 YNFKEQ. V gave up 0 bases and J gave up 4 bases, with 12 bases separating them. In DNA, the CDR3 is TGTGCCAGCAGCCAAGATCGAGCAGGGTCCTATGGCTACACCTTC. Translating it yields CASSQDRAGSYGYTF.

The chain uses TRBV10-2 and TRBJ2-7; TRBD1 is a possible D gene (5 bases). The germline V and J ends were trimmed by 2 bases and 9 bases, with 11 bases remaining between them. CDR3 length equals 12 residues. Germline loops: CDR1 WSHSY, CDR2 SAAADI. The CDR3 loop is CASSERGRGQYV. In nucleotides, the CDR3 is TGCGCCAGCAGTGAGAGGGGCCGAGGGCAGTACGTC.